This passage covers 17 T cell receptor beta chains from one sample sequenced in a study of cytomegalovirus exposure and HLA in healthy donors. With 60 Vbeta and 13 Jbeta primers, the PCR was carried out. Clones were read by immunoSEQ multiplex PCR, and TCRdb kept only the in-frame ones, dropping some. Among about 190,000 clones listed, 81% were seen once. The sequencing sample was made of PBMCs. Receptors originate from a man aged 50 or older in good health and CMV-seronegative.

The V and J genes are TRBV5-1 and TRBJ1-3; D not resolved. Trimming cost V 0 bases and J 6 bases, with 13 bases left between them. The CDR3 contains 15 residues. CDR1 and CDR2 from the germline V gene are SGHRS and YFSETQ. Here the CDR3 DNA reads TGCGCCAGCAGCTTGGACGGGGAAGAGGAAAACACCATATATTTT. Encoded protein: CASSLDGEEENTIYF.

Points on this clone: Other nucleotide sequences in the sample specify the same CDR3. This chain connects TRBV2 to TRBJ2-7; 7 bases are a match to TRBD1. Per germline, CDR1 SNHLY and CDR2 FYNNEI. V shed 6 bases and J 4 bases; nucleotides not matched to a gene: 12. This CDR3 comprises 15 residues. CDR3 protein: CASRNSGTETYEQYF. CDR3 nucleotides: TGTGCCAGCAGGAATTCCGGGACAGAAACTTACGAGCAGTACTTC.

The chain carries TRBV19 and TRBJ2-3; no clear D gene. With 3 bases removed from V and 4 bases from J, the gap between germline ends came to 11 bases. CDR3 length: 14 amino acids. Germline loops: CDR1 LNHDA, CDR2 SQIVND (reference sequence). CDR3 nucleotides: TGTGCCAGTAGTATCTTACCCACATCAGATACGCAGTATTTT. It translates to CASSILPTSDTQYF.

The CDR3 protein is CASSTSQISDPPYEQYF. The CDR3 DNA is TGTGCCAGCAGTACTTCTCAGATTAGCGACCCCCCCTACGAGCAGTACTTC. The chain is built from TRBV27 and TRBJ2-7, with a possible D match to TRBD2 (5 bases). Trimming stripped 5 bases from V and 2 bases from J, with 22 bases between. The CDR3 has 17 amino acids. The V gene's germline CDR1 is MNHEY and CDR2 SMNVEV (reference sequence).

The chain couples TRBV5-6 to TRBJ2-3, with a possible D match to TRBD1 (6 bases). CDR1 SGHDT and CDR2 YYEEEE come from the germline V gene. The CDR3 is 12 residues long. Trimming took 10 bases from V and 6 from J, leaving 15 bases between them. The CDR3 loop is CASARGFDTQYF. The CDR3 bases are TGTGCCTCCGCGAGGGGGTTTGATACGCAGTATTTT.

V and J are TRBV9 and TRBJ1-6; no clear D. The CDR3 totals 15 residues. V gave up 0 bases and J gave up 14 bases, with 18 bases separating them. Germline CDR1 and CDR2: SGDLS and YYNGEE. This CDR3 reads CASSVDGAPSSTLHF. The CDR3 DNA is TGTGCCAGCAGCGTAGACGGTGCCCCCTCATCCACCCTCCACTTT.

V and J are TRBV5-5 and TRBJ2-2; D not resolved. This CDR3 comprises 16 residues. Germline V gives CDR1 SGHKS, CDR2 YYEKEE (reference sequence). Deletions cut 6 bases from V and 1 base from J, with 16 bases between. In nucleotides, the CDR3 is TGTGCCAGCAACCCCATGGGCAGTCTGAACACCGGGGAGCTGTTTTTT. It encodes CASNPMGSLNTGELFF.

The chain recombines TRBV4-1 with TRBJ2-5, with 8 bases aligning to TRBD1. CDR1 and CDR2 (germline): MGHRA, YSYEKL. J was trimmed by 2 bases and V by 2 bases; bases with no gene match: 7. The CDR3 contains 16 residues. The CDR3 sequence is CASSQPGGEGQETQYF. The CDR3 coding sequence is TGCGCCAGCAGCCAACCAGGGGGCGAGGGTCAAGAGACCCAGTACTTC.

This rearrangement joins TRBV10-1 to TRBJ1-2; D is perhaps TRBD1 (5 bases). Germline V gene data show CDR1 as WNHNN and CDR2 as SYGVQD (reference sequence). The CDR3 contains 13 residues. V was shortened by 1 base and J by 6 bases, with 9 bases between the two germline ends. CDR3 bases: TGCGCCAGCAGTGAGTATCGACAGAATGGCTACACCTTC. This codes for CASSEYRQNGYTF.

This clone came up once. The chain carries TRBV19 and TRBJ2-6, with D maybe TRBD2 (5 bases). Trimming took off 4 bases at V and 1 base at J, with 11 bases between the two ends. CDR3 length: 16 amino acids. Germline V lookup: CDR1 LNHDA, CDR2 SQIVND (reference sequence). The CDR3 protein is CASSSIPGSGANVLTF. CDR3 bases: TGTGCCAGTAGTAGTATTCCGGGGTCTGGGGCCAACGTCCTGACTTTC. The full variable domain, its missing parts supplied by reference TRBV19 and TRBJ2-6, is DGGITQSPKYLFRKEGQNVTLSCEQNLNHDAMYWYRQDPGQGLRLIYYSQIVNDFQKGDIAEGYSVSREKKESFPLTVTSAQKNPTAFYLCASSSIPGSGANVLTFGAGSRLTVL.

The J gene is TRBJ1-2, the V gene TRBV10-3; 7 bases fit TRBD1. This CDR3 contains 13 residues. With 2 bases clipped from V and 6 bases from J, the junction kept 3 bases outside the gene matches. Germline V CDR1 and CDR2: ENHRY, SYGVKD. Here the CDR3 reads CAISEDRDDGYTF. In nucleotides, the CDR3 is TGTGCCATCAGTGAGGACAGGGACGATGGCTACACCTTC.

The chain joins TRBV15 to TRBJ1-5; 11 nucleotides agree with TRBD1. This CDR3 comprises 15 residues. Germline trimming cut 5 bases from V and 4 bases from J; bases unmatched to any gene: 4. Germline CDR1 LNHNV, CDR2 YYDKDF (reference sequence). DNA of the CDR3: TGTGCCACCAGCCCATGGGACAGGGGGAATCAGCCCCAGCATTTT. This codes for CATSPWDRGNQPQHF.

The J gene is TRBJ1-1, the V gene TRBV20-1; D perhaps matches TRBD1 (5 bases). Germline V lookup: CDR1 DFQATT, CDR2 SNEGSKA (reference sequence). V was clipped by 2 bases and J by 10 bases, with 11 bases between them. The CDR3 runs 11 residues. CDR3 DNA sequence: TGCAGTGCTAGATATGGGGACTTAGCTTTCTTT. It encodes CSARYGDLAFF.

The V call is TRBV2, the J call TRBJ1-1, with TRBD1 matching 7 bases. Germline V lookup: CDR1 SNHLY, CDR2 FYNNEI. This CDR3 comprises 14 residues. The trim removed 7 bases at V and 3 bases at J, leaving 8 bases unmatched. The DNA of the CDR3 is TGTGCCAGCACCCCCTGGCAGGGGGACACTGAAGCTTTCTTT. Protein sequence: CASTPWQGDTEAFF.

This chain connects TRBV2 to TRBJ1-5; D unresolved. Trimming left V 1 base short and J 0 bases short, with 7 bases between. The CDR3 is made up of 15 amino acids. Germline V CDR1 and CDR2: SNHLY, FYNNEI. CDR3 sequence: CASSEGLYSNQPQHF. CDR3 coding DNA: TGTGCCAGCAGTGAAGGGCTGTATAGCAATCAGCCCCAGCATTTT. The full variable domain, in which reference TRBV2 and TRBJ1-5 provide the parts outside the CDR3, is EPEVTQTPSHQVTQMGQEVILRCVPISNHLYFYWYRQILGQKVEFLVSFYNNEISEKSEIFDDQFSVERPDGSNFTLKIRSTKLEDSAMYFCASSEGLYSNQPQHFGDGTRLSIL.

This chain connects TRBV11-2 to TRBJ2-5; D is possibly TRBD1 (6 bases). V lost 5 bases and J 2 bases, leaving 15 bases between the germline ends. The CDR3 spans 15 residues. CDR1 and CDR2 from the germline V gene are SGHAT and FQNNGV. The chain's CDR3 is CASSQGTKHQETQYF. CDR3 coding DNA: TGTGCCAGCAGCCAGGGGACCAAACATCAAGAGACCCAGTACTTC.

The chain employs TRBV15 and TRBJ1-2; D gene ambiguous. CDR1 is LNHNV and CDR2 is YYDKDF in the germline V gene (reference sequence). V was cut by 0 bases and J by 4 bases, with 6 bases left in between. The length of the CDR3 is 13 residues. CDR3 coding DNA: TGTGCCACCAGCAGAGATCACAGCTATGGCTACACCTTC. Residues: CATSRDHSYGYTF. The full variable domain, with the rest looked up from reference TRBV15 and TRBJ1-2, is DAMVIQNPRYQVTQFGKPVTLSCSQTLNHNVMYWYQQKSSQAPKLLFHYYDKDFNNEADTPDNFQSRRPNTSFCFLDIRSPGLGDTAMYLCATSRDHSYGYTFGSGTRLTVV.